This T cell receptor (beta chain) was retrieved from a study of radiotherapy plus CTLA-4 blockade in lung cancer. Study-wide background: Objective responses occurred in about 17% of patients; 25% to 40% had disease control. Points from the study as a whole: Some TCR clones had been derived from tumors. These clones expanded in peripheral blood after radiotherapy plus ipilimumab.

Measured with immunoSEQ multiplex PCR; TCRdb has only the in-frame clones, and not every one. The sample comprises about 60,000 clones, around four fifths of which are singletons, and about 4% rests with the top ten. Of note for this clone: Its matching antigen is unknown.

The source of this sequence is a human donor with non-small cell lung cancer who had a partial response to radiotherapy plus ipilimumab. The input for sequencing was peripheral blood, taken from a patient treated with radiotherapy plus ipilimumab.

The CDR3 region is CASSVGNIRAGVTGELFF. The CDR3 DNA sequence: TGTGCCAGCAGCGTAGGCAATATAAGAGCGGGAGTAACCGGGGAGCTGTTTTTT. V and J are TRBV9 and TRBJ2-2; TRBD2 aligns across 8 bases. Trimming removed 0 bases from V and 5 bases from J; junction bases left unmatched: 12. From germline, CDR1 is SGDLS and CDR2 YYNGEE. CDR3 length equals 18 residues.